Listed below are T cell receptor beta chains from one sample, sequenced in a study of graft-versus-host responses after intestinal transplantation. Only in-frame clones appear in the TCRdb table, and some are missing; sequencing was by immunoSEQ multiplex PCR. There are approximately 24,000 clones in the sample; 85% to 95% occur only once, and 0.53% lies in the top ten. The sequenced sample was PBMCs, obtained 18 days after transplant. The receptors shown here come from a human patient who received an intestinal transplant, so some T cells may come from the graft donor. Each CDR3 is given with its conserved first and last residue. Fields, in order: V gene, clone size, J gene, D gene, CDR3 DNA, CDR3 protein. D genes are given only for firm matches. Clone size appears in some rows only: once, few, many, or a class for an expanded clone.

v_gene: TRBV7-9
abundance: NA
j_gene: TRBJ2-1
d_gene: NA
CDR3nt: TGTGCCAGCAGATCTCGGGGTATCGATGAGCAGTTCTTC
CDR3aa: CASRSRGIDEQFF

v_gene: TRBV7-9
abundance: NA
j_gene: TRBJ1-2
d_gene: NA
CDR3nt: TGTGCCAGGGGGGCCGCAATCGGCGGCTACACCTTC
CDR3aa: CARGAAIGGYTF

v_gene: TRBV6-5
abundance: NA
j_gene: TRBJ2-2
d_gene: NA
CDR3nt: TGTGCCAGCAAAAAGAAGCTGCGGGGGGAGCTGTTTTTT
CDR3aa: CASKKKLRGELFF

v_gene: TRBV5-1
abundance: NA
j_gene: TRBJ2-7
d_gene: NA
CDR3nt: TGCGCCAGCAGCTTGGGGCAACTCTACGAGCAGTACTTC
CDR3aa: CASSLGQLYEQYF

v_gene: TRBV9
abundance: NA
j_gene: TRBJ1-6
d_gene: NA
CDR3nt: TGTGCCAGCAGCGTAGCCCCGAAGGGTTTACCCCTCCACTTT
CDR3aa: CASSVAPKGLPLHF

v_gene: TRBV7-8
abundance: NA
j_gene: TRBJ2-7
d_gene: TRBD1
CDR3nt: TGTGCCAGCAGCCCAGGGACAGACCCACGAGAGCAGTACTTC
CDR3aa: CASSPGTDPREQYF

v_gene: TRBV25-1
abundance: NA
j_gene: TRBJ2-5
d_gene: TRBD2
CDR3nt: TGTGCCAGCAGTGAATTTTGGAGGACTAGCGGAAAAGAGACCCAGTACTTC
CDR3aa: CASSEFWRTSGKETQYF

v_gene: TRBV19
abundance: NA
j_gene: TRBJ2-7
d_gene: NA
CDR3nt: TGTGCCAGTAGTATTGGAGGGGGGACGGCCTCCTACGAGCAGTACTTC
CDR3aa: CASSIGGGTASYEQYF

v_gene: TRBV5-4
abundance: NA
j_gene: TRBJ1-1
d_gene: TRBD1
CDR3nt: TGTGCCAGCAGCTCCCCACCGGGACAGGGGGAGAACACTGAAGCTTTCTTT
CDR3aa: CASSSPPGQGENTEAFF

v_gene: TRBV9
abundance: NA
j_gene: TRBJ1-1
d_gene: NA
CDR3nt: TGTGCCAGCAGCGTAGTCACGGCGAACACTGAAGCTTTCTTT
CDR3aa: CASSVVTANTEAFF

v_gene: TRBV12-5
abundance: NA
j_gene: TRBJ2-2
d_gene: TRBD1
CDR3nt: TGTGCTAGTGGTTTGGTACAACGGGACAGGGCTTCATCGTGGGCGAACACCGGGGAGCTGTTTTTT
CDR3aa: CASGLVQRDRASSWANTGELFF

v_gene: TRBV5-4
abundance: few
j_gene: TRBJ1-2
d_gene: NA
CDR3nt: TGTGCCAGCAGCTTGACAGGCAATGGCTACACCTTC
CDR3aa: CASSLTGNGYTF

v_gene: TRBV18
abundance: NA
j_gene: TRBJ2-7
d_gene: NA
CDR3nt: TGTGCCAGCTCACCAGAATCGAATTCCTACGAGCAGTACTTC
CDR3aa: CASSPESNSYEQYF

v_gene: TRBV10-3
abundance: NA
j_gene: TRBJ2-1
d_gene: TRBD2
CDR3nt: TGTGCCATCAGTGTGGCAAGCGGGGCCAATGAGCAGTTCTTC
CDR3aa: CAISVASGANEQFF

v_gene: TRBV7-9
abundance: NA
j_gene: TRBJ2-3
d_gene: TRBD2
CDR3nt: TGTGCCAGCAGTCCTAGCGGGGGGGCGGTGACAGATACGCAGTATTTT
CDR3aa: CASSPSGGAVTDTQYF

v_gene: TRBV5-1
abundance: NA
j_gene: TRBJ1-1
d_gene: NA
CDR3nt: TGCGCCAGCAGCTTGGGGGGGAGTTGGAACACTGAAGCTTTCTTT
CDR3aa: CASSLGGSWNTEAFF

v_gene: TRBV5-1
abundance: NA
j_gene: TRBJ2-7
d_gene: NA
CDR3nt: TGCGCCAGCAGCTTGGGTGACGGTTCCTACGAGCAGTACTTC
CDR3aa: CASSLGDGSYEQYF

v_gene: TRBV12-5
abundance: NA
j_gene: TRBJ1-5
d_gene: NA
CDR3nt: TGTGCTAGTGGTTCGGCGGTGGGTCTGGCCCAGCATTTT
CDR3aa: CASGSAVGLAQHF

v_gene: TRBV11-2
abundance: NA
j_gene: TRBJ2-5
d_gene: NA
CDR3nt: TGTGCCAGCAGCTCAGCTCTAGGAGGAGAGACCCAGTACTTC
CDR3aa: CASSSALGGETQYF

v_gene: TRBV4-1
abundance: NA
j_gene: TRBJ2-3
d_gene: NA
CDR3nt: TGCGCCAGCAGCGGGGATCGCACAGATACGCAGTATTTT
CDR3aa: CASSGDRTDTQYF

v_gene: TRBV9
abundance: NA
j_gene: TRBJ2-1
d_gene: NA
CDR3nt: TGTGCCAGCAGCGTAGGCGGGACGGAATACAATGAGCAGTTCTTC
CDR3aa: CASSVGGTEYNEQFF

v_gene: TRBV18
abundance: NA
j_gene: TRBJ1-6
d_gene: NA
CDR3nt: TGTGCCAGCTCCTATGGAAGAACAGGGAATTCACCCCTCCACTTT
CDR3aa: CASSYGRTGNSPLHF

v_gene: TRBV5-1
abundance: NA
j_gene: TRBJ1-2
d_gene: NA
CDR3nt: TGCGCCAGCAGCTTGGGGGGGGATCGGTATGGCTACACCTTC
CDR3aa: CASSLGGDRYGYTF

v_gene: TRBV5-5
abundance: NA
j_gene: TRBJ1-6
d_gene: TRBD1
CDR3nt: TGTGCCAGCAGCTTGTTAGGGTCAGGGGGCGAGGATTCACCCCTCCACTTT
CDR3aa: CASSLLGSGGEDSPLHF

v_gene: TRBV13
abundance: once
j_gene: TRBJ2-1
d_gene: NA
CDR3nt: TGTGCCAGCAGCTTATTCTCAACTGGGGGAAATGAGCAGTTCTTC
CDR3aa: CASSLFSTGGNEQFF

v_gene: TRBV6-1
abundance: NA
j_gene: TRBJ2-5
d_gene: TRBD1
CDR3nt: TGTGCCAGCAGTACTGACAGGGCTTTTCAAGAGACCCAGTACTTC
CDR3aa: CASSTDRAFQETQYF

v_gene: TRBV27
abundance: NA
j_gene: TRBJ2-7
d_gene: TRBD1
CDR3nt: TGTGCCAGCAGTTCCCCGGGACAGGGTTCCTACGAGCAGTACTTC
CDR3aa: CASSSPGQGSYEQYF

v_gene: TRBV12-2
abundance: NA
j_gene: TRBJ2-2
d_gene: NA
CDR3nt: TGTGCAAGTTACAGCGGGGCGTATTCCGGGGAGCTGTTTTTT
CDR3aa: CASYSGAYSGELFF

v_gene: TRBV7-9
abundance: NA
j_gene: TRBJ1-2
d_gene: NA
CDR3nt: TGTGCCAGCAGCTTAGACAGACTAGCTAACTATGGCTACACCTTC
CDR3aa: CASSLDRLANYGYTF

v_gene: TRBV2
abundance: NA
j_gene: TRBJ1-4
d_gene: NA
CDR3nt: TGTGCCAGCAGGGAACCCCGGAGGGGTGAAAAACTGTTTTTT
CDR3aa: CASREPRRGEKLFF

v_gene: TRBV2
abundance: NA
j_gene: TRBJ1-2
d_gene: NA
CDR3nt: TGTGCCAGCAGCTTTTTGGTTAGAACTAACTATGGCTACACCTTC
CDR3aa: CASSFLVRTNYGYTF

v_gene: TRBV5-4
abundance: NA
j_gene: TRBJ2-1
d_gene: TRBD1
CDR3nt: TGTGCCAGCAGCTCCGGGACAGACAATGAGCAGTTCTTC
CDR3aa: CASSSGTDNEQFF

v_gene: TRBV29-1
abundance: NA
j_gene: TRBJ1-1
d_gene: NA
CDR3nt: TGCAGCGTTGCTCCGCCCAGATGGATGAACACTGAAGCTTTCTTT
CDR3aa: CSVAPPRWMNTEAFF

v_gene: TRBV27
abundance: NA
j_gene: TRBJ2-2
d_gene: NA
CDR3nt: TGTGCCACCCAGTATGCAGCGAACACCGGGGAGCTGTTTTTT
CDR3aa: CATQYAANTGELFF